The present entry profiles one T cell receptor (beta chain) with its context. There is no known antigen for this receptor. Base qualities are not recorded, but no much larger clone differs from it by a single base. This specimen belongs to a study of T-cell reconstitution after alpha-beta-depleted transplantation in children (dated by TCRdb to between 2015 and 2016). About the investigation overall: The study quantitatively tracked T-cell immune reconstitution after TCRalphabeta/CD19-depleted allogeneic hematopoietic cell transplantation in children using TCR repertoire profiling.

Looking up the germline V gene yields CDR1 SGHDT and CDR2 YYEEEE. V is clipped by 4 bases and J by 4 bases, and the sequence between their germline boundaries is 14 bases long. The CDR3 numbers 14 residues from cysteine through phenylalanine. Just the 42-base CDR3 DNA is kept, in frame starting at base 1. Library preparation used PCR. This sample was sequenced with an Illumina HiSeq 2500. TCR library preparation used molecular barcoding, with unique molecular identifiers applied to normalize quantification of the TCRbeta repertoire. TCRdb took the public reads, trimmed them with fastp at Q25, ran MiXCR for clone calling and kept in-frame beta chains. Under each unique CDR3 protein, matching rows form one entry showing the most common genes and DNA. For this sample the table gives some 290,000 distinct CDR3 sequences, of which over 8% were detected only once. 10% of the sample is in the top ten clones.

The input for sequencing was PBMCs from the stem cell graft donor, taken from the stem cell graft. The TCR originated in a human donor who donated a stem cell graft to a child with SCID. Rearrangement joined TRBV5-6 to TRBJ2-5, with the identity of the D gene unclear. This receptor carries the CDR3 CASSETGPIETQYF. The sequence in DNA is TGTGCCAGCAGCGAAACCGGGCCAATAGAGACCCAGTACTTC. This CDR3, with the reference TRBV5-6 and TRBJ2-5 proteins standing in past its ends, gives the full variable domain DAGVTQSPTHLIKTRGQQVTLRCSPKSGHDTVSWYQQALGQGPQFIFQYYEEEERQRGNFPDRFSGHQFPNYSSELNVNALLLGDSALYLCASSETGPIETQYFGPGTRLLVL.